This is a list of T cell receptor beta chains from one sample in a study of Tregs in tolerant kidney transplant recipients. Assay used: immunoSEQ multiplex PCR; TCRdb lists only in-frame clones, some missing. Of about 120,000 clones listed, roughly nine tenths were seen once; the top ten hold roughly 0.63%. Sequenced material: CD4+ T cells from blood. The receptor source for this set is a human donor in good health. Both conserved end residues are part of each CDR3. The order of the fields is V gene, J gene, D gene, clone size, CDR3 DNA, CDR3 protein. The D gene is left open where the match is weak. Expanded clones are given a class, and other clones once, few, many or no size at all.

V: TRBV5-6
J: TRBJ2-2
D: TRBD2
size: NA
DNA: TGTGCCAGCAGCTTGGGCCTAGCGGGAGGGACCCGGGAGCTGTTTTTT
CDR3: CASSLGLAGGTRELFF

V: TRBV14
J: TRBJ2-2
D: NA
size: NA
DNA: TGTGCCAGCAGCCAAGATTGGGACCTAATGGGGCAGGTGCACACCGGGGAGCTGTTTTTT
CDR3: CASSQDWDLMGQVHTGELFF

V: TRBV5-1
J: TRBJ2-3
D: NA
size: NA
DNA: TGCGCCAGCAGCTTGACAGGAGGGCCAGATACGCAGTATTTT
CDR3: CASSLTGGPDTQYF

V: TRBV5-5
J: TRBJ1-5
D: NA
size: NA
DNA: TGTGCCAGCAGCTCTGTCCTTATGAGTCCAGGAATGAATCAGCCCCAGCATTTT
CDR3: CASSSVLMSPGMNQPQHF

V: TRBV29-1
J: TRBJ1-5
D: TRBD1
size: NA
DNA: TGCAGCGTTGTTACAGGGGACTTCAATCAGCCCCAGCATTTT
CDR3: CSVVTGDFNQPQHF

V: TRBV19
J: TRBJ2-7
D: NA
size: NA
DNA: TGTGCCACCGGAGAATGGGGCCGGGGTTCCTACGAGCAGTACTTC
CDR3: CATGEWGRGSYEQYF

V: TRBV6-6
J: TRBJ2-5
D: TRBD2
size: NA
DNA: TGTGCCAGCAGTTACTTCGGGGGGCAAGAGACCCAGTACTTC
CDR3: CASSYFGGQETQYF

V: TRBV29-1
J: TRBJ2-5
D: NA
size: NA
DNA: TGCAGCGTCCTGCTAGGGGCAGAGACCCAGTACTTC
CDR3: CSVLLGAETQYF

V: TRBV5-8
J: TRBJ1-4
D: NA
size: NA
DNA: TGTGCCAGCGCAAGCTTGGTTGAAAAACTGTTTTTT
CDR3: CASASLVEKLFF

V: TRBV7-9
J: TRBJ2-2
D: TRBD2
size: NA
DNA: TGTGCCAGCAGCATTGCTAGCGGGGCTGCCGGGGAGCTGTTTTTT
CDR3: CASSIASGAAGELFF

V: TRBV15
J: TRBJ2-5
D: TRBD2
size: once
DNA: TGTGCCACCAGCCAAGACGGGTGGCGGGAGGAGGGTGAGACCCAGTACTTC
CDR3: CATSQDGWREEGETQYF

V: TRBV5-1
J: TRBJ2-2
D: TRBD2
size: NA
DNA: TGCGCCAGCAAGCTAGCGGGTAGAACCGGGGAGCTGTTTTTT
CDR3: CASKLAGRTGELFF

V: TRBV7-2
J: TRBJ1-5
D: NA
size: NA
DNA: TGTGCCAGCAGCTTAGGGGGACGTGTTACCCTAGGGAATCAGCCCCAGCATTTT
CDR3: CASSLGGRVTLGNQPQHF

V: TRBV29-1
J: TRBJ2-7
D: TRBD1
size: once
DNA: TGCAGCGTTGAGGGACAGGGGTCCCGGGAGCAGTACTTC
CDR3: CSVEGQGSREQYF

V: TRBV5-5
J: TRBJ1-2
D: NA
size: NA
DNA: TGTGCCAGCAGCTTGACGGCACAGGCGGGAGGCTACACCTTC
CDR3: CASSLTAQAGGYTF

V: TRBV7-9
J: TRBJ1-1
D: NA
size: NA
DNA: TGTGCCAGCAGCTTAGGTAGGAACACTGAAGCTTTCTTT
CDR3: CASSLGRNTEAFF

V: TRBV7-2
J: TRBJ2-7
D: TRBD1
size: NA
DNA: TGTGCCAGCAGGCTGCGACAGGGAAGTCACTACGAGCAGTACTTC
CDR3: CASRLRQGSHYEQYF

V: TRBV30
J: TRBJ1-2
D: NA
size: NA
DNA: TGTGCCTGGAGTTACGAATATGGCTACACCTTC
CDR3: CAWSYEYGYTF

V: TRBV5-1
J: TRBJ2-1
D: TRBD1
size: NA
DNA: TGCGCCAGCAGCGATGACAGGGGCTCGTCCTACAATGAGCAGTTCTTC
CDR3: CASSDDRGSSYNEQFF

V: TRBV12-1
J: TRBJ2-6
D: NA
size: NA
DNA: TGTGCCAGCAGCTTTAGGGGGCTTGGGGCCAACGTCCTGACTTTC
CDR3: CASSFRGLGANVLTF

V: TRBV10-2
J: TRBJ2-5
D: NA
size: NA
DNA: TGCGCCAGCTCGGAGACAAGGGTACAAGAGACCCAGTACTTC
CDR3: CASSETRVQETQYF

V: TRBV19
J: TRBJ2-7
D: TRBD2
size: NA
DNA: TGTGCCAGCCGATGGGCGGGAGGGGTTGCATACGAGCAGTACTTC
CDR3: CASRWAGGVAYEQYF

V: TRBV6-1
J: TRBJ2-2
D: TRBD2
size: once
DNA: TGTGCCAGCAGTTTTAGCGGGGTGTACACCGGGGAGCTGTTTTTT
CDR3: CASSFSGVYTGELFF

V: TRBV30
J: TRBJ1-2
D: NA
size: NA
DNA: TGTGCCTGGAGTGTACATCAAGGCTACACCTTC
CDR3: CAWSVHQGYTF

V: TRBV15
J: TRBJ1-3
D: TRBD1
size: once
DNA: TGTGCCACCAGCGGAAGGACAGGGATTGAGAACACCATATATTTT
CDR3: CATSGRTGIENTIYF

V: TRBV7-3
J: TRBJ2-5
D: NA
size: NA
DNA: TGTGCCAGCAGCCCCGGCTTGAGAGGCCAAGAGACCCAGTACTTC
CDR3: CASSPGLRGQETQYF

V: TRBV7-9
J: TRBJ1-2
D: NA
size: NA
DNA: TGTGCCAGCAGCCGAGGTGGGGGGCAGGACTATGGCTACACCTTC
CDR3: CASSRGGGQDYGYTF